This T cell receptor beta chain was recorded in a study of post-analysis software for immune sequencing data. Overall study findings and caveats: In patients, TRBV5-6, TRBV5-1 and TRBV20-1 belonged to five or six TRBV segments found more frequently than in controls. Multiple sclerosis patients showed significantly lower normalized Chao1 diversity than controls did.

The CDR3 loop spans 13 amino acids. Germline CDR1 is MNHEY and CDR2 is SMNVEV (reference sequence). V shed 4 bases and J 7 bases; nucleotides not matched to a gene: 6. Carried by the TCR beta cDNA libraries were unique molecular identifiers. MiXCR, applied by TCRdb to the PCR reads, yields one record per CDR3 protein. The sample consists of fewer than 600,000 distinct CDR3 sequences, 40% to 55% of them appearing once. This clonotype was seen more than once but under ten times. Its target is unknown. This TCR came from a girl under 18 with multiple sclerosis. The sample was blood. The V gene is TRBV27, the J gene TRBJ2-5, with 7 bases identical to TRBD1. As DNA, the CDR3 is TGTGCCAGCAGTTCGACAGGGCAGGGGACCCAGTACTTC. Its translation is CASSSTGQGTQYF.